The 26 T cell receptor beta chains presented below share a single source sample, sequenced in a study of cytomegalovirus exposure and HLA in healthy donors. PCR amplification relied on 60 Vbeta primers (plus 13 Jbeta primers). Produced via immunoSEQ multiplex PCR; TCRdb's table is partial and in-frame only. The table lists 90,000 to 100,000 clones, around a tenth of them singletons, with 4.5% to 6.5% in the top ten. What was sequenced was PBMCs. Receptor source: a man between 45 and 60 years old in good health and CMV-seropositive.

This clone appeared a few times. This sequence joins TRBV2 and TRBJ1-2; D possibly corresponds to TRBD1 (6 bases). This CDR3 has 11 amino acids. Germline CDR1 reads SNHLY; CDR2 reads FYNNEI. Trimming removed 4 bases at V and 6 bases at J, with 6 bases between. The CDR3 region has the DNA TGTGCCAGCAGTGGGGGGCATGGCTACACCTTC. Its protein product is CASSGGHGYTF.

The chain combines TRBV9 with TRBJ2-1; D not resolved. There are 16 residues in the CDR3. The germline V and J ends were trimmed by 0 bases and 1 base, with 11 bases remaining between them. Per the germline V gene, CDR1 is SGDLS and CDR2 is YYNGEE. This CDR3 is CASSVAGSKSYNEQFF. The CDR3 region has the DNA TGTGCCAGCAGCGTAGCAGGAAGTAAATCCTACAATGAGCAGTTCTTC.

As DNA, the CDR3 is TGCGCCAGCAGCCCACGACAGGGGCGGGAAAAACTGTTTTTT. Translating it yields CASSPRQGREKLFF. The chain has TRBV4-1 and TRBJ1-4; 8 bases fit TRBD1. In germline, CDR1 is MGHRA, CDR2 YSYEKL. Trimming took 4 bases from V and 8 from J; bases not matched to a gene: 6. The CDR3 is 14 amino acids.

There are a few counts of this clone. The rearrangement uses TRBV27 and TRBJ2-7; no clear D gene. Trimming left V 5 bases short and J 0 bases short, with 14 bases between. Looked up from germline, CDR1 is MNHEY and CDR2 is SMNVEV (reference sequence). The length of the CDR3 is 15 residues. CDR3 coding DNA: TGTGCCAGCAGTCCATCCCCCGGTAGCTCCTACGAGCAGTACTTC. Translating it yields CASSPSPGSSYEQYF.

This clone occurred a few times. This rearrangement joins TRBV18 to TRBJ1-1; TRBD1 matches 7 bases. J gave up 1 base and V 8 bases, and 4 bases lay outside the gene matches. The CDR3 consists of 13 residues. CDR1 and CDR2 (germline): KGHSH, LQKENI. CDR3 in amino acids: CASLGDRNTEAFF. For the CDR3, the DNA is TGTGCCAGCCTGGGGGACAGGAACACTGAAGCTTTCTTT.

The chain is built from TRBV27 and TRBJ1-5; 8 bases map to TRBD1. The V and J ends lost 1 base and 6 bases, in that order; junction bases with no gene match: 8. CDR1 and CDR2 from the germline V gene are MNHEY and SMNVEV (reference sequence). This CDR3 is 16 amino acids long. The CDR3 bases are TGTGCCAGCAGTTTATACTCAGGGGGCGGCTCTCAGCCCCAGCATTTT. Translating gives CASSLYSGGGSQPQHF.

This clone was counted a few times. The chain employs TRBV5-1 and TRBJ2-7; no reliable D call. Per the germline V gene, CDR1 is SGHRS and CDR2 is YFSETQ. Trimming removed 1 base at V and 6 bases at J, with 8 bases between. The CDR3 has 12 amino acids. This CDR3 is CASSLSGGEQYF. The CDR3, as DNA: TGCGCCAGCAGCTTGTCGGGTGGCGAGCAGTACTTC.

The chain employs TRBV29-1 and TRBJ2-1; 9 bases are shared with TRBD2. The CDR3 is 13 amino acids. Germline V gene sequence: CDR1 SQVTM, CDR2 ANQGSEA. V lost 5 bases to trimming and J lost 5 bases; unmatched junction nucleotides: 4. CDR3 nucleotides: TGCAGCGTTAGAAGCGGGAGGAACAATGAGCAGTTCTTC. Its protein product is CSVRSGRNNEQFF.

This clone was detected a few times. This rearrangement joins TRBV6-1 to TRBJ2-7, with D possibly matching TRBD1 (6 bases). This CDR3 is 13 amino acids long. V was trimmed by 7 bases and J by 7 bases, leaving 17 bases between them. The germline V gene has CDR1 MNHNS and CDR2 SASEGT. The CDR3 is CASKKGDGVEQYF. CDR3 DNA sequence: TGTGCCAGCAAAAAGGGGGACGGAGTTGAGCAGTACTTC.

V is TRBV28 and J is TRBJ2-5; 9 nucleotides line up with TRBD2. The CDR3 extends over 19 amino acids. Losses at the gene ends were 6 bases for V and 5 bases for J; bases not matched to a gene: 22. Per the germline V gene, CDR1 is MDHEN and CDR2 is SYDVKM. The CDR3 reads CASSGIWMDAGGRAETQYF. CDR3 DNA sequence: TGTGCCAGCAGCGGGATTTGGATGGACGCTGGCGGGAGGGCGGAGACCCAGTACTTC.

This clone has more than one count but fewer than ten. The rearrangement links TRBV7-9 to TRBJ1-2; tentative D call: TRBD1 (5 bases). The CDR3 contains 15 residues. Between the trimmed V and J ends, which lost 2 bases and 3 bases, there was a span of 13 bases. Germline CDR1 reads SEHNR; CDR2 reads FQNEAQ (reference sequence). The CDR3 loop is CASSLMGREDYGYTF. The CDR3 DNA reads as TGTGCCAGCAGCTTAATGGGCAGGGAAGACTATGGCTACACCTTC.

CDR3 nucleotides: TGTGCCAGCACGGGAGCGGGAGCTGGCACAGATACGCAGTATTTT. This sequence encodes CASTGAGAGTDTQYF. The chain combines TRBV6-5 with TRBJ2-3; 8 bases fit TRBD2. Germline lookup yields CDR1 MNHEY and CDR2 SVGAGI. Trimming at V came to 7 bases and at J to 1 base, leaving 7 bases not matched to a gene. CDR3 length: 15 amino acids.

The CDR3 nucleotides read TGTGCCAGCAGTTACTCGAAACAGGGGATGGACGAGCAGTACTTC. Protein sequence: CASSYSKQGMDEQYF. The V and J genes are TRBV6-6 and TRBJ2-7; TRBD1 aligns across 7 bases. The CDR3 length is 15 residues. V lost 0 bases to trimming and J lost 5 bases; unmatched junction nucleotides: 7. CDR1 is MNHNY and CDR2 is SVGAGI in the germline V gene (reference sequence).

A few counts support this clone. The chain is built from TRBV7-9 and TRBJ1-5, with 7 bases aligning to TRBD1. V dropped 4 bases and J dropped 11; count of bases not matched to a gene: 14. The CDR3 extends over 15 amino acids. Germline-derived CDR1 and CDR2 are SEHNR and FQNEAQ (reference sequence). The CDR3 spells CASSYRDRGTASQHF. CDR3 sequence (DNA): TGTGCCAGCAGCTACCGGGACAGAGGGACTGCGTCCCAGCATTTT.

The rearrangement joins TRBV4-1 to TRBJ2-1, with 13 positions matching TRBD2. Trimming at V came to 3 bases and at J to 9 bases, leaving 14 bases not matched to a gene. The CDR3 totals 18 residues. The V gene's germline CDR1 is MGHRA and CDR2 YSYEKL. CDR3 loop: CASSQGSLGLAGVGEQFF. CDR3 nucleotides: TGCGCCAGCAGCCAGGGTTCTTTAGGACTAGCGGGAGTGGGTGAGCAGTTCTTC.

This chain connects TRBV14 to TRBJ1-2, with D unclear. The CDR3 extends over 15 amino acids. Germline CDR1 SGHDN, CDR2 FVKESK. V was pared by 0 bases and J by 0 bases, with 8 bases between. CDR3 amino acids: CASSQEAGANYGYTF. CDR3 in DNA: TGTGCCAGCAGCCAAGAGGCGGGAGCTAACTATGGCTACACCTTC.

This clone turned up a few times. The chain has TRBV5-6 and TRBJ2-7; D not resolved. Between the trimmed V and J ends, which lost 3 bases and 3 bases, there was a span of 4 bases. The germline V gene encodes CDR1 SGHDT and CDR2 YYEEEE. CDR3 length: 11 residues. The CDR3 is CASSYRYEQYF. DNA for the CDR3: TGTGCCAGCAGCTATCGCTACGAGCAGTACTTC. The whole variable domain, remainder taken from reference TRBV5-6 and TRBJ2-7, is DAGVTQSPTHLIKTRGQQVTLRCSPKSGHDTVSWYQQALGQGPQFIFQYYEEEERQRGNFPDRFSGHQFPNYSSELNVNALLLGDSALYLCASSYRYEQYFGPGTRLTVT.

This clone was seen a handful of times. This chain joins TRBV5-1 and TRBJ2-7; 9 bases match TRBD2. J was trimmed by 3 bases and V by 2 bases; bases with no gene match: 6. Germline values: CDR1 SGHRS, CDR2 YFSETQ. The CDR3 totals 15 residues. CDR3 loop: CASSFSLAGVYEQYF. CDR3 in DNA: TGCGCCAGCAGCTTTTCTTTAGCGGGAGTCTACGAGCAGTACTTC.

The CDR3 here is CASSPAGSYQPQHF. CDR3 nucleotide sequence: TGTGCCAGCAGTCCCGCAGGGTCGTACCAGCCCCAGCATTTT. The gene calls are TRBV27 and TRBJ1-5; D is perhaps TRBD1 (5 bases). V was shortened by 5 bases and J by 7 bases, with 15 bases between the two germline ends. The germline gives CDR1 MNHEY, CDR2 SMNVEV (reference sequence). The CDR3 consists of 14 residues.

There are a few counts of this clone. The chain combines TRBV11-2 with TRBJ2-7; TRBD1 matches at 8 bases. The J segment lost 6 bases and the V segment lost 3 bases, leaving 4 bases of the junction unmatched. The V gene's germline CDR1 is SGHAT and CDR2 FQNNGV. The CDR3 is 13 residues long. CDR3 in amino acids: CASSFDRGGEQYF. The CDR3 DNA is TGTGCCAGCAGCTTTGACAGGGGTGGCGAGCAGTACTTC.

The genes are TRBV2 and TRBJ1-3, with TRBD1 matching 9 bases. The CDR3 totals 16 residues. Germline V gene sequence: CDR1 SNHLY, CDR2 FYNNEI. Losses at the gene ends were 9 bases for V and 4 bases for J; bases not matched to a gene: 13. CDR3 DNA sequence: TGTGCCAGTGGTCAGGACAGGGGTCCCCTCGGAAACACCATATATTTT. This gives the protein CASGQDRGPLGNTIYF.

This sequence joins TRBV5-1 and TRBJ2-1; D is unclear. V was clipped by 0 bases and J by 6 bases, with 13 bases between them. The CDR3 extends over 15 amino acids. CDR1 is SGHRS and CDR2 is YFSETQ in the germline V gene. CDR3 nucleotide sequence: TGCGCCAGCAGCTTGGGAGACCGGAGCCCCAATGAGCAGTTCTTC. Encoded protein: CASSLGDRSPNEQFF.

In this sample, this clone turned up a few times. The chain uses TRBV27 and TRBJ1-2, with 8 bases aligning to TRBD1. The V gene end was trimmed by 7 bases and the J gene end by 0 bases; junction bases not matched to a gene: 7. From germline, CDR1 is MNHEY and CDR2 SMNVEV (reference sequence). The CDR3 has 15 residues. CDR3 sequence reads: CASKSGQGANYGYTF. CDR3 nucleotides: TGTGCCAGCAAATCCGGACAGGGCGCTAACTATGGCTACACCTTC.

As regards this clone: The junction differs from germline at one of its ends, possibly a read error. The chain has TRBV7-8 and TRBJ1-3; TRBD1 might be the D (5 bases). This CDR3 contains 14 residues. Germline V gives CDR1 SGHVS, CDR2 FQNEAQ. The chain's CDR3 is CASSRDWGEPIWFF. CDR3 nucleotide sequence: TGTGCCAGCAGCCGAGACTGGGGCGAACCCATATGGTTTTTT.

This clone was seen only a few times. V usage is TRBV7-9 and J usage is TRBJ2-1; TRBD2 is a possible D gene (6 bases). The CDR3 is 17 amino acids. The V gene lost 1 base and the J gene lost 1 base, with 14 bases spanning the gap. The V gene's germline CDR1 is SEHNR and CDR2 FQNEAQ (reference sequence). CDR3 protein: CASSLETRGGSYNEQFF. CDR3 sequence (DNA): TGTGCCAGCAGCTTAGAAACGCGGGGCGGGTCCTACAATGAGCAGTTCTTC.

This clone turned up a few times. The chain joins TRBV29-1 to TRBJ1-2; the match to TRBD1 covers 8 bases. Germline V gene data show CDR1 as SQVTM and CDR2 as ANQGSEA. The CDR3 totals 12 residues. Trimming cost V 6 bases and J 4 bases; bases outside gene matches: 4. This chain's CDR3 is CSVDRGGYGYTF. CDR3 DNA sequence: TGCAGCGTCGACAGGGGTGGCTATGGCTACACCTTC. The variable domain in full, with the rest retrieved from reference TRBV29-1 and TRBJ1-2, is SAVISQKPSRDICQRGTSLTIQCQVDSQVTMMFWYRQQPGQSLTLIATANQGSEATYESGFVIDKFPISRPNLTFSTLTVSNMSPEDSSIYLCSVDRGGYGYTFGSGTRLTVV.